One sample yielded the 14 T cell receptor beta chains listed below, sequenced in a study of T-cell memory formation after mild COVID-19. TCRdb re-called the 5' RACE reads through MiXCR, storing one row per CDR3 protein. The repertoire holds 40,000 to 60,000 distinct CDR3 sequences, with 25% to 30% as singletons. The specimen was PBMCs or a T cell subset sorted from them (not recorded which). These receptors were obtained from a man aged 18 to 29 who had mild COVID-19 (a few samples of this study predate the infection). Cell type and time point are not known.

The V and J genes are TRBV7-2 and TRBJ2-5, with D perhaps matching TRBD2 (7 bases). CDR3 length: 13 residues. V shed 11 bases and J shed 9 bases, with 22 bases lying between them. The germline V gene has CDR1 SGHTA and CDR2 FQGNSA. The CDR3 bases are TGTGCCGGGGGGGACGCACCAGGGGAGGCCCAGTACTTC. Encoded protein: CAGGDAPGEAQYF.

The chain employs TRBV7-2 and TRBJ1-2, with D tentatively TRBD1 (6 bases). This CDR3 is 13 amino acids long. Germline CDR1 is SGHTA and CDR2 is FQGNSA. Trimming stripped 4 bases from V and 6 bases from J, with 12 bases between. The chain's CDR3 is CASSWVQGDGYTF. CDR3 sequence (DNA): TGTGCCAGCAGCTGGGTACAGGGCGATGGCTACACCTTC.

J is TRBJ2-3 and V is TRBV6-6; D ambiguous. Germline lookup yields CDR1 MNHNY and CDR2 SVGAGI (reference sequence). The CDR3 is 11 amino acids. V lost 10 bases and J 4 bases, leaving 9 bases between the germline ends. The CDR3, as DNA: TGTGCCATACAAAATGCAGATACGCAGTATTTT. Its translation is CAIQNADTQYF.

The sample holds a few counts of this clonotype. J is TRBJ2-3 and V is TRBV12-3 or TRBV12-4; maybe TRBD2 (7 bases). V lost 7 bases and J lost 0, with 14 bases in between. This CDR3 comprises 15 residues. The CDR3 region is CASTAGDKSTDTQYF. For the CDR3, the DNA is TGTGCCAGCACCGCGGGGGACAAAAGCACAGATACGCAGTATTTT.

The J gene is TRBJ2-1, the V gene TRBV5-1; 11 positions agree with TRBD1. V gave up 0 bases and J gave up 3 bases; unmatched junction bases: 2. CDR1 is SGHRS, CDR2 YFSETQ, per germline. CDR3 length equals 16 residues. Here the CDR3 reads CASSLAGQGVYNEQFF. In nucleotides, the CDR3 is TGCGCCAGCAGCTTGGCGGGACAGGGGGTCTACAATGAGCAGTTCTTC.

J is TRBJ2-1 and V is TRBV2, with a possible D match to TRBD2 (5 bases). The germline gives CDR1 SNHLY, CDR2 FYNNEI. Trimming cost V 7 bases and J 2 bases, with 9 bases left between them. CDR3 length equals 13 residues. The CDR3 nucleotides are TGTGCCAGCACTTGGACTGCCTACAATGAGCAGTTCTTC. Protein sequence: CASTWTAYNEQFF.

The chain links TRBV4-3 to TRBJ2-3, with D uncertain. This CDR3 contains 15 residues. V lost 0 bases, J lost 0 bases, and 7 bases lay in between. Germline V gene lookup returns CDR1 LGHNA and CDR2 YSLEER. The CDR3 here is CASSQDGDSTDTQYF. CDR3 coding DNA: TGCGCCAGCAGCCAAGATGGGGATAGCACAGATACGCAGTATTTT.

This clonotype was recorded a few times. The chain combines TRBV11-2 with TRBJ2-2; possibly TRBD2 for D (5 bases). Germline V lookup: CDR1 SGHAT, CDR2 FQNNGV. This CDR3 spans 15 amino acids. The ends were cut back, 5 bases at V and 4 bases at J, with 14 bases in the middle. The CDR3 DNA sequence: TGTGCCAGCAGCCTATTAGGCGCGGGCACCGGGGAGCTGTTTTTT. Translation: CASSLLGAGTGELFF.

The rearrangement uses TRBV4-1 and TRBJ2-3; no definite D call. Trimming took off 4 bases at V and 0 bases at J, with 11 bases between the two ends. The germline V gene encodes CDR1 MGHRA and CDR2 YSYEKL. This CDR3 has 15 residues. CDR3 coding DNA: TGCGCCAGCAGCCCAAGGTGGGTCAGCACAGATACGCAGTATTTT. The encoded protein is CASSPRWVSTDTQYF.

The chain joins TRBV27 to TRBJ1-1; D is unresolved. Trimming removed 2 bases from V and 1 base from J, with 5 bases in between. The CDR3 has 13 amino acids. The germline V gene has CDR1 MNHEY and CDR2 SMNVEV (reference sequence). The CDR3 loop reads CASSLTQNTEAFF. Here the CDR3 DNA reads TGTGCCAGCAGTTTAACCCAGAACACTGAAGCTTTCTTT.

This clonotype was counted a few times. The chain recombines TRBV6-5 with TRBJ2-5, with D possibly being TRBD1 (6 bases). Trimming removed 0 bases from V and 5 bases from J, with 16 bases in between. The CDR3 is made up of 16 amino acids. Germline values: CDR1 MNHEY, CDR2 SVGAGI. CDR3: CASSYSMGERGETQYF. The DNA for the CDR3 is TGTGCCAGCAGTTACTCGATGGGGGAGAGGGGGGAGACCCAGTACTTC.

This clonotype has more than one count but fewer than ten. The chain couples TRBV4-1 to TRBJ2-3; TRBD2 aligns across 8 bases. Germline V gene lookup returns CDR1 MGHRA and CDR2 YSYEKL. The CDR3 spans 16 residues. V trimming: 1 base; J trimming: 1 base; junction bases outside the gene matches: 4. CDR3 sequence: CASSQVIGGGTDTQYF. DNA of the CDR3: TGCGCCAGCAGCCAAGTAATCGGGGGGGGCACAGATACGCAGTATTTT.

This chain connects TRBV20-1 to TRBJ2-5; 9 bases agree with TRBD1. Germline lookup yields CDR1 DFQATT and CDR2 SNEGSKA (reference sequence). J gave up 5 bases and V 4 bases, and 5 bases lay outside the gene matches. This CDR3 region has 13 residues. Written as DNA, the CDR3 is TGCAGTGCTAAGGACAGGGGAGAGGAGACCCAGTACTTC. This sequence encodes CSAKDRGEETQYF.

The chain recombines TRBV5-1 with TRBJ2-3; 8 bases agree with TRBD2. The CDR3 spans 17 residues. CDR1 SGHRS and CDR2 YFSETQ come from the germline V gene. The ends lost 2 bases at V and 0 bases at J; junction bases unmatched: 8. The DNA for the CDR3 is TGCGCCAGCAGCTTCCAGCGGGGGTTTATAAGCACAGATACGCAGTATTTT. Translating it yields CASSFQRGFISTDTQYF.